This TCR beta chain comes out of a study of Ad26.COV2.S vaccination and SARS-CoV-2 variants. Overall study context: Donor got 5x10^10 or 1x10^11 viral particles of Ad26.COV2.S. Overall study findings and caveats: Researchers cautioned that TCR breadth and depth analyses may have underestimated total T cell responses. People given the vaccine had a wider spike-specific TCR breadth than placebo recipients did.

The treatment denotes: 19 received Ad26.COV2.S at low or high dose, single or two shots; a few received placebo; per-sample allocation not given. It was on day 63 after the first vaccine or placebo injection that samples were taken. Vaccination used an Ad26 vector expressing Wuhan-strain SARS-CoV-2 spike. The V gene lost 0 bases and the J gene lost 2 bases, with 8 bases spanning the gap. The CDR3 is 14 amino acids. Germline CDR1 is SGHTA and CDR2 is FQGNSA. Comments on this clone: No antigen is known for it.

Sequencing was performed with immunoSEQ multiplex PCR; in TCRdb, only in-frame clones are kept and a portion is missing. The repertoire includes around 400,000 clones, 80% to 95% of them detected once, and approximately 12% sits in the top ten. This TCR was sampled from a person aged 18 to 65 who received the Ad26.COV2.S COVID-19 vaccine or a placebo. This rearrangement joins TRBV7-2 to TRBJ2-7; D unresolved. This sample comprised peripheral blood, obtained in a trial of Ad26.COV2.S vaccine versus placebo. This chain's CDR3 is CASSLARAAYEQYF. The CDR3 DNA reads as TGTGCCAGCAGCTTAGCTCGGGCGGCCTACGAGCAGTACTTC.